These T cell receptor beta chains were read from a single sample in a study of response to subunit inactivated influenza vaccine. TCRdb processed the RT-PCR reads anew with MiXCR; each CDR3 protein has one entry. Here the sample spans more than 700,000 distinct CDR3 sequences, 21% being singletons. This specimen consisted of PBMCs from blood, obtained roughly 5 days after vaccination. These receptors were taken from a man aged 50-59 years who received an inactivated influenza vaccine. Both conserved end residues are part of each CDR3. D genes are given only for firm matches. For some rows the clone size is stated as once, few or many, or as a class when expanded; others skip it.

>TRBJ2-4|TRBV7-9|few|NA
TGTGCCAGCAGCCAGACAGTAGCCAAAAACATTCAGTACTTC
CASSQTVAKNIQYF
>TRBJ1-2|TRBV13|NA|NA
TGTGCCAGCAGCTTAGTTGAATGGGGGGCTAACTATGGCTACACCTTC
CASSLVEWGANYGYTF
>TRBJ2-2|TRBV6-1|many|NA
TGTGCCAGCAGGGACACAAACACCGGGGAGCTGTTTTTT
CASRDTNTGELFF
>TRBJ1-2|TRBV7-3|NA|NA
TGTGCCAGCAGCACTAGGGAGGGTCATGGCTACACCTTC
CASSTREGHGYTF
>TRBJ2-1|TRBV4-3|once|NA
TGCGCCAGCAGCCAAGAGGGCGGGGGCTTTTACAATGAGCAGTTCTTC
CASSQEGGGFYNEQFF
>TRBJ1-1|TRBV5-1|few|TRBD1
TGCGCCAGCAGCTCGGGGACAGGGCCCAACACTGAAGCTTTCTTT
CASSSGTGPNTEAFF
>TRBJ1-3|TRBV30|few|NA
TGTGCCTGGTCGGAACGGGGGGCTGGAAACACCATATATTTT
CAWSERGAGNTIYF
>TRBJ1-1|TRBV4-3|few|NA
TGCGCCAGCAGCCAAATTAGGGGGACTGAAGCTTTCTTT
CASSQIRGTEAFF
>TRBJ2-6|TRBV5-1|many|NA
TGCGCCAGCAGCTTGGTTCCCTCTGGGGCCAACGTCCTGACTTTC
CASSLVPSGANVLTF
>TRBJ2-3|TRBV28|few|NA
TGTGCCAGCAGTCCTATGGTGGGGCCCACAGATACGCAGTATTTT
CASSPMVGPTDTQYF
>TRBJ1-5|TRBV6-5|few|NA
TGTGCCAGCAGTAACTCAGGGGCCCATCAGCCCCAGCATTTT
CASSNSGAHQPQHF
>TRBJ2-2|TRBV6-1|NA|NA
TGTGCCAGCAGTGCGGAGCCGAACACCGGGGAGCTGTTTTTT
CASSAEPNTGELFF
>TRBJ1-1|TRBV6-1|NA|NA
TGTGCCAGCAGTGACCTGAGCACTGAAGCTTTCTTT
CASSDLSTEAFF
>TRBJ2-2|TRBV20-1|few|TRBD1
TGCAGTGCTAGAAACAGGGGCACCAACACCGGGGAGCTGTTTTTT
CSARNRGTNTGELFF